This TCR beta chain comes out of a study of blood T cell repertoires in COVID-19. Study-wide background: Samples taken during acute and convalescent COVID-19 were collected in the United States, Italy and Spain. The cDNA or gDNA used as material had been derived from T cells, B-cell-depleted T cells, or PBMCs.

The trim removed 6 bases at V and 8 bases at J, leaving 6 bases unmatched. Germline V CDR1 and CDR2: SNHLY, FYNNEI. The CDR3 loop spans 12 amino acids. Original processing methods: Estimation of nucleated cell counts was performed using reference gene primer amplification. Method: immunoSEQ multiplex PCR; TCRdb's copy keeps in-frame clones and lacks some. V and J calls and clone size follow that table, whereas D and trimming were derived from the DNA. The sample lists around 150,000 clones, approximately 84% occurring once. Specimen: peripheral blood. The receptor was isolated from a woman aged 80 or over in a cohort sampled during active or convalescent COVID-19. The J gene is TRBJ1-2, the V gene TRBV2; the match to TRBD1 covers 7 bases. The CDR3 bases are TGTGCCAGCAGGAGACAGGGTATGGGCTACACCTTC. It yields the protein CASRRQGMGYTF. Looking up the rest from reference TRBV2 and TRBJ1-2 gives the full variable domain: EPEVTQTPSHQVTQMGQEVILRCVPISNHLYFYWYRQILGQKVEFLVSFYNNEISEKSEIFDDQFSVERPDGSNFTLKIRSTKLEDSAMYFCASRRQGMGYTFGSGTRLTVV.